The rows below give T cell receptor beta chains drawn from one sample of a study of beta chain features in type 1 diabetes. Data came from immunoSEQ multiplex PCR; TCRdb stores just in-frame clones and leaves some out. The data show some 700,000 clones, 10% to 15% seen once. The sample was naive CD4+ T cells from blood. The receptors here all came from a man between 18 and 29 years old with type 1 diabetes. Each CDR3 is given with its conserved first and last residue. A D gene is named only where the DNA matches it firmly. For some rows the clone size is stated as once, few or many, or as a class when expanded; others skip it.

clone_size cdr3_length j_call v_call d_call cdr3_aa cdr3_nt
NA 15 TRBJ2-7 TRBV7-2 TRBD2 CASSLRAGSSYEQYF TGTGCCAGCAGCCTTAGAGCGGGGAGCTCCTACGAGCAGTACTTC
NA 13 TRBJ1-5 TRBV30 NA CAWRRGPNQPQHF TGTGCCTGGAGGCGAGGGCCCAATCAGCCCCAGCATTTT
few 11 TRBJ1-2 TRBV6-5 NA CASSYGRGYTF TGTGCCAGCAGTTACGGCCGTGGCTACACCTTC
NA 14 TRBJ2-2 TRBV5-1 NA CASSPGQPTGELFF TGCGCCAGCAGCCCCGGACAGCCGACCGGGGAGCTGTTTTTT
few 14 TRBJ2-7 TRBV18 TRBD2 CASSQLAGPGEQYF TGTGCCAGCTCACAACTAGCGGGGCCGGGGGAGCAGTACTTC
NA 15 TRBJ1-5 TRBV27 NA CASSLNGASNQPQHF TGTGCCAGCAGTTTAAATGGAGCTAGCAATCAGCCCCAGCATTTT
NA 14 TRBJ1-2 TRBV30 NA CAWTSTDTDYGYTF TGTGCCTGGACGTCAACTGATACCGACTATGGCTACACCTTC
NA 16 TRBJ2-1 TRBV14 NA CASSQAGGSYYNEQFF TGTGCCAGCAGCCAAGCGGGGGGCTCGTATTACAATGAGCAGTTCTTC
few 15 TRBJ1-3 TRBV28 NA CASRPARTTGNTIYF TGTGCCAGCAGACCCGCCCGGACAACTGGAAACACCATATATTTT
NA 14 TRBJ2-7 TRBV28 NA CASSTGTESYEQYF TGTGCCAGCAGTACGGGGACGGAATCCTACGAGCAGTACTTC
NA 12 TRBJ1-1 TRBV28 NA CASSASGMLAFF TGTGCCAGCAGTGCATCAGGGATGTTGGCTTTCTTT
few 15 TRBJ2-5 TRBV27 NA CASKDTGHSKETQYF TGTGCCAGTAAAGACACGGGACACTCAAAAGAGACCCAGTACTTC
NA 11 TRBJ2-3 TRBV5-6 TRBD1 CASSSGTAQYF TGTGCCAGCAGCTCCGGGACAGCTCAGTATTTT
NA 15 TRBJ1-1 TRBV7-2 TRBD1 CASSFKTGRNTEAFF TGTGCCAGCAGCTTCAAGACAGGGCGGAACACTGAAGCTTTCTTT
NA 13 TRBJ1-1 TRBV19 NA CASSKDRDTEAFF TGTGCCAGTAGTAAGGACAGAGACACTGAAGCTTTCTTT
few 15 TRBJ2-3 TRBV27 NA CASRRIQGSSDTQYF TGTGCCAGCAGAAGAATACAGGGTAGCTCAGATACGCAGTATTTT
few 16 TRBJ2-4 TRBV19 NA CASSNGPGNAKNIQYF TGTGCCAGTAGTAACGGACCTGGAAACGCCAAAAACATTCAGTACTTC
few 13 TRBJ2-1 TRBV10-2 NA CASSNLGYNEQFF TGCGCCAGCAGTAATCTGGGTTACAATGAGCAGTTCTTC
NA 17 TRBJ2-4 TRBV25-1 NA CASSEMDRSLAKNIQYF TGTGCCAGCAGTGAAATGGACAGATCTCTAGCCAAAAACATTCAGTACTTC
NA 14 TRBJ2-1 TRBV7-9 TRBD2 CASSYGLAGSEQFF TGTGCCAGCAGTTACGGACTAGCGGGGTCTGAGCAGTTCTTC
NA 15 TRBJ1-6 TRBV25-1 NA CASSEGARNNSPLHF TGTGCCAGCAGTGAGGGTGCCAGAAATAATTCACCCCTCCACTTT
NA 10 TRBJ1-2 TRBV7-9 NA CGPAHYGYTF TGTGGGCCAGCACACTATGGCTACACCTTC
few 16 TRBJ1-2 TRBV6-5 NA CASSYGSGDANYGYTF TGTGCCAGCAGTTACGGTTCGGGGGATGCTAACTATGGCTACACCTTC
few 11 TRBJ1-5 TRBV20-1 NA CSAAGLGPQHF TGCAGTGCTGCCGGTTTGGGGCCCCAGCATTTT
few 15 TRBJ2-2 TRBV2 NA CASSERGINTGELFF TGTGCCAGCAGTGAACGCGGTATAAACACCGGGGAGCTGTTTTTT
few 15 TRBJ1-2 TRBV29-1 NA CSATGSEPLNYGYTF TGCAGCGCCACAGGGAGTGAGCCTTTGAACTATGGCTACACCTTC
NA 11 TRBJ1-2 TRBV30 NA CAWTFSGGYTF TGTGCCTGGACATTTAGCGGAGGCTACACCTTC
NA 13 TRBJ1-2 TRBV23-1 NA CASSQSPHDGCTF TGCGCCAGCAGTCAATCCCCACATGACGGCTGCACCTTC
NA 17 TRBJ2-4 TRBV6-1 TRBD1 CASSGSQGDLAKNIQYF TGTGCCAGCAGTGGGTCGCAGGGGGATCTAGCCAAAAACATTCAGTACTTC
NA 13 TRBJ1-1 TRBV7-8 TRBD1 CAIPGQGAAEAFF TGTGCCATCCCAGGACAGGGGGCCGCTGAAGCTTTCTTT
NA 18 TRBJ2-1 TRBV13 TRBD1 CASSFLVGQGASYNEQFF TGTGCCAGCAGCTTCCTTGTAGGCCAGGGGGCGTCCTACAATGAGCAGTTCTTC
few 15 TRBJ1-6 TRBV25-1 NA CASSRAGSNASPLHF TGTGCCAGCAGTAGGGCAGGGAGTAATGCGTCACCCCTCCACTTT
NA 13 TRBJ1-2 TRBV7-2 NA CASSPDANYGYTF TGTGCCAGCAGCCCAGACGCTAACTATGGCTACACCTTC
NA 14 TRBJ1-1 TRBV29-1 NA CSVLRQSSNTEAFF TGCAGCGTTCTAAGACAGAGTTCGAACACTGAAGCTTTCTTT
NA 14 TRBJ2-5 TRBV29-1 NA CSVAGFNSGETQYF TGCAGCGTTGCGGGATTCAACTCGGGAGAGACCCAGTACTTC
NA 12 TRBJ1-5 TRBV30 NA CAWTEGSQPQHF TGTGCCTGGACCGAGGGATCGCAGCCCCAGCATTTT
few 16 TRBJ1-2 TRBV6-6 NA CASSRRASSQGDGYTF TGTGCCAGCAGTCGCCGGGCTTCCTCTCAAGGGGATGGCTACACCTTC
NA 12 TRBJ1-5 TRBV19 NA CDPRRGNQPQHF TGTGACCCCCGCCGTGGGAATCAGCCCCAGCATTTT